This paragraph covers one T cell receptor (beta chain) sequence. This entry comes from a study of T cell clonotyping in hematopoietic cell transplantation. Looked up from germline, CDR1 is SQVTM and CDR2 is ANQGSEA. Trimming took off 1 base at V and 5 bases at J, with 11 bases between the two ends. CDR3 size: 13 residues. Profiling relied on immunoSEQ multiplex PCR, and the TCRdb table lists in-frame clones only, not all of them. The sample has 7,200 or so clones, 75% to 90% seen once. The rearrangement joins TRBV29-1 to TRBJ2-5, with D maybe TRBD2 (6 bases). This receptor was obtained from a female patient aged 45-65 years who had an allogeneic stem cell transplant from an unrelated donor, so the T cells may come from the graft donor. Some clones in this sample may be carry-over from other donors' samples. This sample comprised PBMCs, obtained 30 days after allogeneic stem cell transplant. The CDR3 protein is CSVEGGVVETQYF. The DNA of the CDR3 is TGCAGCGTTGAAGGCGGGGTAGTCGAGACCCAGTACTTC.